The clone carrying this TCR beta chain showed up just once. This record comes from a study of blood T cell repertoires in COVID-19. With V trimmed by 2 bases and J by 4 bases, 5 bases remained unmatched. The CDR3 loop spans 15 amino acids. The V gene's germline CDR1 is SEHNR and CDR2 FQNEAQ (reference sequence). Clones were read by immunoSEQ multiplex PCR, and TCRdb kept only the in-frame ones, dropping some. The table records over 300,000 clones, roughly 90% of them present only once. Source material: PBMCs or T cells enriched from blood (not recorded which). The source of this sequence is a woman between 25 and 40 years old with acute COVID-19. The V and J genes are TRBV7-9 and TRBJ2-5; TRBD2 matches at 9 bases. The CDR3 protein is CASSLKRGAGETQYF. For the CDR3, the DNA is TGTGCCAGCAGCTTAAAGCGGGGGGCTGGAGAGACCCAGTACTTC.